This TCR beta chain was found in a study of Ad26.COV2.S vaccination and SARS-CoV-2 variants. Study-level findings and limits: Recipients of either vaccine or placebo displayed similar breadth of non-spike TCRs.

For this clone: Its antigen is as yet unknown.

The CDR3 is 14 residues long. Trimming stripped 0 bases from V and 3 bases from J, with 10 bases between. The germline CDR1 and CDR2 sequences are SGHDT and YYEEEE. Treatment denoted: over 15 received Ad26.COV2.S at low or high dose, single or two shots; 5 received placebo; per-sample allocation not given. The samples date from day 63 after the first vaccine or placebo injection. Assay used: immunoSEQ multiplex PCR; TCRdb lists only in-frame clones, some missing. The table records around 380,000 clones, around nine tenths of them present only once. The chain links TRBV5-6 to TRBJ2-7, with unresolved D. This clonotype was obtained from a person aged 18-60 years who received the Ad26.COV2.S COVID-19 vaccine or a placebo. The sample was peripheral blood, taken in a trial of Ad26.COV2.S vaccine versus placebo. The chain's CDR3 is CASSLEGILYEQYF. CDR3 bases: TGTGCCAGCAGCTTGGAAGGGATTCTCTACGAGCAGTACTTC.